The 13 T cell receptor beta chains listed next were all sequenced from one sample in a study of T cell responses to AZD1222 COVID-19 vaccine. Sequenced by immunoSEQ multiplex PCR; TCRdb stores in-frame clones only, minus some. The sample consists of tens of thousands of clones, roughly 93% of them appearing once. Material: peripheral blood, obtained on day 0 of AZD1222 vaccination. The receptors here all came from an adult in good health.

The chain uses TRBV6-6 and TRBJ1-2; TRBD1 agrees at 8 bases. The CDR3 contains 15 residues. Looked up from germline, CDR1 is MNHNY and CDR2 is SVGAGI (reference sequence). V was clipped by 6 bases and J by 6 bases; unmatched bases: 12. The CDR3 DNA follows: TGTGCCAGCAGAACGACAGGGGCCGCCTCTAATGGCTACACCTTC. Residues: CASRTTGAASNGYTF.

J is TRBJ2-7 and V is TRBV28; 10 bases match TRBD1. Germline CDR1 is MDHEN and CDR2 is SYDVKM. With V trimmed by 7 bases and J by 3 bases, 12 bases remained unmatched. This CDR3 is built from 16 residues. CDR3 amino acids: CASKPPDRGPLYEQYF. The CDR3 nucleotides are TGTGCCAGCAAACCGCCCGACAGGGGGCCTCTCTACGAGCAGTACTTC.

This sequence joins TRBV7-3 and TRBJ2-2; D tentatively fits TRBD1 or TRBD2 (6 bases each). Deletions cut 0 bases from V and 6 bases from J, with 20 bases between. Germline V CDR1 and CDR2: SGHTA, FQGTGA. The CDR3 totals 18 residues. The CDR3 region is CASSLTSAGGSASGELFF. DNA for the CDR3: TGTGCCAGCAGCTTAACTTCAGCCGGGGGCTCTGCGTCCGGGGAGCTGTTTTTT.

CDR3 in amino acids: CASSPGSSYGYTF. CDR3 coding DNA: TGTGCCAGCAGTCCGGGGAGTAGCTATGGCTACACCTTC. V and J are TRBV6-5 and TRBJ1-2; D call uncertain. The V and J ends lost 5 bases and 4 bases respectively, with 11 bases between them. CDR3 length: 13 amino acids. The germline gives CDR1 MNHEY, CDR2 SVGAGI.

Note on this clone: The sample has other DNA sequences that encode this CDR3 too. The V gene is TRBV24-1, the J gene TRBJ1-1; TRBD1 matches at 7 bases. J lost 1 base, V lost 2 bases, and 3 bases had no gene match. This CDR3 region has 15 residues. Per the germline V gene, CDR1 is KGHDR and CDR2 is SFDVKD. The CDR3 region is CATSDSRQGNTEAFF. The CDR3, as DNA: TGTGCCACCAGTGATTCTCGACAGGGGAACACTGAAGCTTTCTTT.

This chain connects TRBV5-4 to TRBJ2-7, with D tentatively TRBD1 or TRBD2 (5 bases each). The ends were cut back, 0 bases at V and 5 bases at J, with 9 bases in the middle. Germline values: CDR1 SGHNT, CDR2 YYREEE (reference sequence). The CDR3 sequence is 13 residues long. CDR3 coding DNA: TGTGCCAGCAGCTTGGTAGGGACCCACGAGCAGTACTTC. This translates into CASSLVGTHEQYF.

The chain employs TRBV11-3 and TRBJ2-1; 12 positions match TRBD2. This CDR3 region has 13 residues. Losses at the gene ends were 4 bases for V and 10 bases for J; bases not matched to a gene: 2. Germline CDR1 reads SGHNT; CDR2 reads YENEEA. The CDR3 DNA is TGTGCCAGCAGCTCCGGACTAGCGGGGGAGCAGTTCTTC. It codes for CASSSGLAGEQFF.

This rearrangement joins TRBV7-3 to TRBJ1-4; D gene ambiguous. The CDR3 length is 13 residues. CDR1 is SGHTA, CDR2 FQGTGA, per germline. V lost 4 bases and J lost 1, with 4 bases in between. The CDR3 loop reads CASSSETNEKLFF. The CDR3 DNA is TGTGCCAGCAGCTCAGAAACTAATGAAAAACTGTTTTTT.

This rearrangement joins TRBV5-1 to TRBJ2-7; D may be TRBD1 or TRBD2 (5 bases each). The CDR3 extends over 15 amino acids. Germline-derived CDR1 and CDR2 are SGHRS and YFSETQ. Trimming removed 0 bases from V and 5 bases from J, with 15 bases in between. CDR3 DNA: TGCGCCAGCAGCTTGGCTAGCCCTGGGGCCGACGAGCAGTACTTC. Translation: CASSLASPGADEQYF.

The V gene is TRBV3-1 (or the pseudogene TRBV3-2), the J gene TRBJ1-3; D is uncertain. V lost 4 bases and J 4 bases, leaving 2 bases between the germline ends. CDR1 and CDR2 (germline): LGHDT, YNNKEL (reference sequence). The CDR3 is 11 residues long. DNA of the CDR3: TGTGCCAGCAGCCCCGGAAACACCATATATTTT. Protein: CASSPGNTIYF.

The V and J genes are TRBV19 and TRBJ1-1; tentatively, D is TRBD1 (6 bases). The germline V gene has CDR1 LNHDA and CDR2 SQIVND (reference sequence). With 1 base removed from V and 1 base from J, the gap between germline ends came to 22 bases. The CDR3 covers 19 residues. DNA of the CDR3: TGTGCCAGTAGTATAGTTGGTGCGAGGGGGATCGGAGGGAACACTGAAGCTTTCTTT. This encodes CASSIVGARGIGGNTEAFF.

This chain connects TRBV6-5 to TRBJ1-4; the D gene is possibly TRBD1 (6 bases). The CDR3 covers 14 residues. V was pared by 5 bases and J by 8 bases, with 15 bases between. Per the germline V gene, CDR1 is MNHEY and CDR2 is SVGAGI. The chain's CDR3 is CASSPTGLWEKLFF. The CDR3 nucleotides are TGTGCCAGCAGTCCTACAGGGTTATGGGAAAAACTGTTTTTT.

The chain employs TRBV7-2 and TRBJ2-7; D possibly corresponds to TRBD1 (6 bases). V lost 4 bases to trimming and J lost 2 bases, with 9 bases between them. The CDR3 contains 13 residues. The V gene's germline CDR1 is SGHTA and CDR2 FQGNSA. CDR3 region: CASSSDSTYEQYF. CDR3 bases: TGTGCCAGCAGCTCGGACAGCACCTACGAGCAGTACTTC.